Listed below are T cell receptor beta chains from one sample, sequenced in a study of glioma-infiltrating T cells. One entry per CDR3 protein results from TCRdb running MiXCR on the multiplex PCR reads. The sample lists around 190,000 distinct CDR3 sequences, more than 35% occurring once. Material for sequencing was glioma tissue, nonneoplastic brain tissue, or PBMCs (not recorded which). These receptor sequences come from a human donor with low-grade glioma or glioblastoma, undergoing nonglioma brain surgery, or in good health (not recorded which). CDR3s include the opening cysteine and the closing phenylalanine or tryptophan. A D gene is named only where the DNA matches it firmly. The listing skips clone size in some rows; elsewhere it reads once, few, many or a size class.

few | TRBJ2-7 | TRBD2 | TRBV12-5 | CASGLVIVASGISYEQYF | TGTGCTAGTGGTTTGGTAATTGTTGCTAGCGGGATCTCCTACGAGCAGTACTTC
many | TRBJ2-7 | . | TRBV28 | CASLDGYEQYF | TGTGCCAGTCTAGATGGCTACGAGCAGTACTTC
many | TRBJ2-1 | . | TRBV11-2 | CASSLGLHNEQFF | TGTGCCAGCAGCTTGGGGCTCCACAATGAGCAGTTCTTC
. | TRBJ2-1 | TRBD2 | TRBV10-2 | CAARGGPVYNEQFF | TGTGCCGCAAGGGGAGGGCCGGTTTACAATGAGCAGTTCTTC
few | TRBJ2-7 | TRBD2 | TRBV10-3 | CAISDIGSGSYEQYF | TGTGCCATCAGTGATATAGGTAGCGGGAGTTACGAGCAGTACTTC
. | TRBJ2-1 | TRBD2 | TRBV4-2 | CASNPGLAGNSYNEKFF | TGTGCCAGCAACCCCGGACTAGCGGGAAATTCCTACAATGAGAAGTTCTTC
. | TRBJ2-4 | TRBD2 | TRBV20-1 | CSVTPGLAGPGENIQYF | TGCAGTGTTACACCGGGACTAGCGGGACCTGGGGAAAACATTCAGTACTTC
many | TRBJ2-7 | . | TRBV27 | CASSLYEQYF | TGTGCCAGCAGTTTATACGAGCAGTACTTC
few | TRBJ2-3 | TRBD2 | TRBV13 | CASSLLRSLAGRTDTQYF | TGTGCCAGCAGCCTCCTCCGGTCATTAGCGGGTCGCACAGATACGCAGTATTTT
. | TRBJ2-7 | . | TRBV24-1 | CATSDLGRARGIYEQYF | TGTGCCACCAGTGATTTGGGCCGTGCGCGGGGTATCTACGAGCAGTACTTC
. | TRBJ1-4 | TRBD1 | TRBV3-1 | CASSQTTGDNEKLFF | TGTGCCAGCAGCCAAACTACAGGGGATAATGAAAAACTGTTTTTT
many | TRBJ1-2 | . | TRBV20-1 | CSALQLFYGYTF | TGCAGTGCGTTACAGCTTTTCTATGGCTACACCTTC
many | TRBJ2-1 | . | TRBV20-1 | CSAPPGQLNEQFF | TGCAGTGCCCCGCCCGGACAGCTTAATGAGCAGTTCTTC
. | TRBJ2-7 | . | TRBV6-1 | CASKERVGTKYF | TGTGCCAGCAAAGAGAGGGTTGGGACCAAGTACTTC
. | TRBJ2-2 | TRBD1 | TRBV12-3/TRBV12-4 | CASSHRGLTGELFF | TGTGCCAGCAGTCACAGGGGTTTAACCGGGGAGCTGTTTTTT
. | TRBJ2-7 | . | TRBV2 | CASRLESRGYEQYF | TGTGCCAGCAGGTTAGAGTCGAGGGGTTACGAGCAGTACTTC
. | TRBJ2-3 | . | TRBV29-1 | CSVEFWTSEDTQYF | TGCAGCGTTGAGTTTTGGACAAGCGAGGATACGCAGTATTTT
many | TRBJ2-7 | . | TRBV6-1 | CASSEDWDGTYEQYF | TGTGCCAGCAGTGAGGACTGGGACGGAACCTACGAGCAGTACTTC
. | TRBJ1-2 | . | TRBV12-3/TRBV12-4 | CASSRGLGYGYTF | TGTGCCAGCAGCCGAGGACTCGGCTATGGCTACACCTTC
. | TRBJ2-1 | TRBD2 | TRBV6-1 | CASEGGRDGNEQFF | TGCGCCAGCGAAGGCGGGAGGGACGGGAATGAGCAGTTCTTC
. | TRBJ2-7 | TRBD2 | TRBV20-1 | CSSRVKTSASSYNEQYF | TGCAGTTCTAGAGTCAAGACTAGCGCCAGCTCCTACAATGAGCAGTACTTC
many | TRBJ2-3 | . | TRBV7-9 | CASSRNIADTQYF | TGTGCCAGCAGCCGCAATATCGCGGATACGCAGTATTTT
few | TRBJ2-2 | TRBD2 | TRBV6-1 | CASSHGLAGVTGELFF | TGTGCCAGCAGTCACGGACTAGCGGGAGTCACCGGGGAGCTGTTTTTT
. | TRBJ1-4 | . | TRBV20-1 | CSALRRAAKLFF | TGCAGTGCTCTGCGGCGTGCCGCAAAACTGTTTTTT
many | TRBJ2-1 | . | TRBV28 | CASSTAGLVIDNEQFF | TGTGCCAGCAGTACCGCGGGGTTGGTGATCGACAATGAGCAGTTCTTC
many | TRBJ1-2 | . | TRBV7-3 | CASSFSALDYGYTF | TGTGCCAGCAGCTTTTCGGCCTTGGACTATGGCTACACCTTC
many | TRBJ2-5 | . | TRBV18 | CASSPTRETQYF | TGTGCCAGCAGCCCGACCCGGGAGACCCAGTACTTC
many | TRBJ2-3 | . | TRBV20-1 | CSARDLSTYGTDTQYF | TGCAGTGCTAGAGATCTTTCGACTTACGGCACAGATACGCAGTATTTT
few | TRBJ1-2 | TRBD1 | TRBV29-1 | CSVGQGFNYGYTF | TGCAGCGTTGGACAGGGTTTTAACTATGGCTACACCTTC
. | TRBJ2-3 | . | TRBV5-1 | CASRPGASDTQYF | TGCGCCAGCAGACCAGGGGCCTCAGATACGCAGTATTTT
many | TRBJ2-5 | TRBD2 | TRBV6-1 | CASIPFGLAGPKEETQYF | TGTGCCAGCATCCCATTCGGGCTAGCGGGACCTAAGGAAGAGACCCAGTACTTC
many | TRBJ2-1 | . | TRBV28 | CASSFTRGRINEQFF | TGTGCCAGCAGTTTTACGCGGGGAAGAATTAATGAGCAGTTCTTC
few | TRBJ2-7 | TRBD2 | TRBV5-1 | CASRKTSGYEQYF | TGCGCCAGCAGAAAGACTAGCGGCTACGAGCAGTACTTC
many | TRBJ1-5 | . | TRBV20-1 | CSARKMDGNQPQHF | TGCAGTGCTAGGAAAATGGACGGCAATCAGCCCCAGCATTTT
few | TRBJ1-5 | . | TRBV7-9 | CASSLSGGSQPQHF | TGTGCCAGCAGCTTATCTGGGGGAAGTCAGCCCCAGCATTTT
. | TRBJ2-1 | . | TRBV7-8 | CASSLVRAAGPDEEQFF | TGTGCCAGCAGCTTAGTACGGGCGGCAGGGCCGGATGAAGAGCAGTTCTTC
. | TRBJ1-1 | TRBD1 | TRBV20-1 | CSARDLGTGNTEAFF | TGCAGCGCTAGAGATCTGGGGACAGGGAACACTGAAGCTTTCTTT
many | TRBJ1-6 | . | TRBV20-1 | CSSGTAGQNSPLHF | TGCAGCTCCGGGACCGCAGGCCAGAATTCACCCCTCCACTTT
. | TRBJ1-1 | . | TRBV5-1 | CASSLNPGRTEAFF | TGCGCCAGCAGCTTGAATCCAGGGAGGACTGAAGCTTTCTTT
. | TRBJ1-5 | . | TRBV6-2/TRBV6-3 | CAISGSNQPQNF | TGTGCCATCAGTGGCAGCAATCAGCCCCAGAATTTT
many | TRBJ2-1 | . | TRBV15 | CATAQQFF | TGTGCCACCGCCCAGCAGTTCTTC
many | TRBJ2-5 | . | TRBV20-1 | CSAPSGPETQYF | TGCAGTGCTCCATCCGGGCCAGAGACCCAGTACTTC
. | TRBJ2-1 | . | TRBV29-1 | CSAGVDEQFF | TGCAGCGCGGGAGTCGATGAGCAGTTCTTC
many | TRBJ1-1 | TRBD1 | TRBV2 | CASRGTVLNTEAFF | TGTGCCAGCAGAGGGACAGTCCTGAACACTGAAGCTTTCTTT
few | TRBJ1-1 | . | TRBV3-1 | CASGHPPENTEAFF | TGTGCCAGCGGGCATCCTCCGGAGAACACTGAAGCTTTCTTT
. | TRBJ1-5 | TRBD1 | TRBV5-1 | CASSLEGQGHQPQHF | TGCGCCAGCAGCTTGGAGGGACAGGGGCATCAGCCCCAGCATTTT
. | TRBJ1-1 | TRBD1 | TRBV28 | CAKSSGGHTEAFF | TGTGCCAAAAGTTCAGGGGGGCACACTGAAGCTTTCTTT
. | TRBJ1-5 | . | TRBV6-6 | CASSYSCRATADF | TGTGCCAGCAGTTACTCCTGTCGCGCGACGGCGGATTTT
. | TRBJ2-1 | . | TRBV20-1 | CSARPRRGMFNEQFF | TGCAGTGCTAGGCCCCGGAGGGGTATGTTCAATGAGCAGTTCTTC
. | TRBJ2-3 | . | TRBV25-1 | CASGRLHSTGTQYF | TGTGCCAGCGGGAGACTACATAGCACAGGTACGCAGTATTTT
once | TRBJ2-1 | TRBD2 | TRBV12-3/TRBV12-4 | CAGSFSGGYNEQFF | TGTGCCGGCAGTTTTAGCGGGGGCTACAATGAGCAGTTCTTC